This TCR beta chain appears in the sequencing data of a study of blood T cell repertoires in COVID-19. V shed 0 bases and J shed 5 bases, with 14 bases lying between them. This CDR3 spans 16 amino acids. In germline, CDR1 is LGHDT, CDR2 YNNKEL (reference sequence). Sequencing was performed with immunoSEQ multiplex PCR; in TCRdb, only in-frame clones are kept and a portion is missing. The data contain roughly 120,000 clones, roughly 80% of them seen just once; the ten biggest clones take up under 3%. This clone was counted a few times. The sequence came from a man aged 25 to 40 with acute or convalescent COVID-19. The chain has TRBV3-1 (or the pseudogene TRBV3-2) and TRBJ2-1, with D maybe TRBD2 (6 bases). Material: peripheral blood. The CDR3 reads CASSQDWGEPHNEQFF. DNA of the CDR3: TGTGCCAGCAGCCAAGATTGGGGGGAACCACACAATGAGCAGTTCTTC.